This T cell receptor (beta chain) comes out of a study of blood T cell repertoires in COVID-19. At the level of the study: Samples of COVID-19 (acute and convalescent) were obtained from the United States, Italy and Spain. PBMCs, B-cell-depleted T cells, or T cells were the source of the cDNA or gDNA that made up the material.

V trimming: 3 bases; J trimming: 3 bases; junction bases outside the gene matches: 7. The CDR3 runs 17 residues. Germline CDR1 reads SNHLY; CDR2 reads FYNNEI. Profiling relied on immunoSEQ multiplex PCR, and the TCRdb table lists in-frame clones only, not all of them. The profile shows a few hundred thousand clones, roughly nine tenths of them singletons. Followed over time, Seattle patients had been enrolled while infection was active. This rearrangement joins TRBV2 to TRBJ2-1; 11 bases align to TRBD2. Input material: peripheral blood. This receptor was obtained from a woman younger than 45 with COVID-19, enrolled during active disease. The CDR3 nucleotides are TGTGCCAGCAGTGATGGGCTAGCGGGGGGCCTCTACAATGAGCAGTTCTTC. Translation gives CASSDGLAGGLYNEQFF. Full variable domain (rest looked up from reference TRBV2 and TRBJ2-1): EPEVTQTPSHQVTQMGQEVILRCVPISNHLYFYWYRQILGQKVEFLVSFYNNEISEKSEIFDDQFSVERPDGSNFTLKIRSTKLEDSAMYFCASSDGLAGGLYNEQFFGPGTRLTVL.